The clone carrying this TCR beta chain has a handful of counts. As yet, its antigen is unknown. This record belongs to a study of identical twins. Using its own MiXCR run on the 5' RACE reads, TCRdb lists one record per CDR3 protein. The table shows 450,000 to 650,000 distinct CDR3 sequences, with around 15% occurring only once. J was trimmed by 4 bases and V by 7 bases; bases with no gene match: 9. The CDR3 sequence is 14 residues long. Germline V gene data show CDR1 as SQVTM and CDR2 as ANQGSEA. Study-level points and caveats: Insertions ran lower in abundant cord blood beta clonotypes, though not in memory repertoires.

This same sample was also taken into another study, of yellow fever vaccine responses in identical twins.

The chain recombines TRBV29-1 with TRBJ2-2; 7 nucleotides agree with TRBD1. The clonotype was recovered from a woman between 18 and 29 years old in good health. Sequencing was carried out using CD4+ T cells sorted from blood. The CDR3 loop reads CSALTGTGTGELFF. CDR3 DNA sequence: TGCAGCGCCCTGACAGGGACCGGCACCGGGGAGCTGTTTTTT.